What follows is one T cell receptor beta chain and its context. Antigen specificity is unknown. As the sequencing template, cDNA was produced by extracting RNA and reverse transcribing it. Method: immunoSEQ multiplex PCR; TCRdb's copy keeps in-frame clones and lacks some. The table shows some 200,000 clones, with 50% to 70% occurring only once. The entry originates in a study of CD8+ T cells in alopecia areata. At the level of the study: Those treated were given oral tofacitinib at 5 to 10 mg twice daily. The study's findings and limits: Scalp and blood retained many expanded lesional clones during tofacitinib.

Treatment described: oral pan-JAK inhibitor, 5-10 mg twice daily. Peripheral blood samples and lesional scalp punch biopsies were obtained from alopecia areata patients. This sequence originates from a human donor with alopecia areata. The specimen was CD4+ T cells sorted from blood, collected at week 4, from a patient treated with tofacitinib.

The DNA for the CDR3 is TGTGCCACCAGCACCCGAGGAGCCACAGATACGCAGTATTTT. Residues: CATSTRGATDTQYF. The rearrangement uses TRBV15 and TRBJ2-3; D is undetermined. Germline V gene data show CDR1 as LNHNV and CDR2 as YYDKDF (reference sequence). V lost 4 bases and J lost 2, with 10 bases in between. This CDR3 has 14 amino acids.